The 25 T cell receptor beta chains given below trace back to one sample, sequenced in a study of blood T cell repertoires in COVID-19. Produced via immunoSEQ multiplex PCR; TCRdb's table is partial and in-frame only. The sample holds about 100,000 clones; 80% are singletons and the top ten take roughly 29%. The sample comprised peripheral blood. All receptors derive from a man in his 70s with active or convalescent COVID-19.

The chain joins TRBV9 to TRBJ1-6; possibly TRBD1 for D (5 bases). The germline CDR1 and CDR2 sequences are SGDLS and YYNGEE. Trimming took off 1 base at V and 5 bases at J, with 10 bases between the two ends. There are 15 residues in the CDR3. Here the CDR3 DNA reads TGTGCCAGCAGCGTACAGGGTGAAAATAATTCACCCCTCCACTTT. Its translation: CASSVQGENNSPLHF.

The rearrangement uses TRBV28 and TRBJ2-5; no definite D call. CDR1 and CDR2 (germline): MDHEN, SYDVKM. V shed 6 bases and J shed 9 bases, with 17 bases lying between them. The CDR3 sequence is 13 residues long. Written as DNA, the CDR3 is TGTGCCAGCAGCTCCTTGAGCGTTAGGTCCCAGTACTTC. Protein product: CASSSLSVRSQYF.

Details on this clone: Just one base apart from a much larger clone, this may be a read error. CDR3 sequence reads: CAYKYLKPGGYTF. The DNA of the CDR3 is TGTGCCTATAAATACCTCAAACCGGGTGGCTACACCTTC. The chain joins TRBV30 to TRBJ1-2, with D uncertain. Trimming took off 7 bases at V and 7 bases at J, with 19 bases between the two ends. From germline, CDR1 is GTSNPN and CDR2 SVGIG (reference sequence). The CDR3 extends over 13 amino acids.

The CDR3 is CASSLAGLASTDTQYF. The DNA for the CDR3 is TGTGCCAGCAGCTTAGCGGGACTAGCCTCCACAGATACGCAGTATTTT. J is TRBJ2-3 and V is TRBV7-2; TRBD2 matches 9 bases. The length of the CDR3 is 16 residues. CDR1 and CDR2 (germline): SGHTA, FQGNSA. Trimming at V came to 0 bases and at J to 2 bases, leaving 3 bases not matched to a gene. Filled out from reference TRBV7-2 and TRBJ2-3, the complete variable domain reads GAGVSQSPSNKVTEKGKDVELRCDPISGHTALYWYRQSLGQGLEFLIYFQGNSAPDKSGLPSDRFSAERTGGSVSTLTIQRTQQEDSAVYLCASSLAGLASTDTQYFGPGTRLTVL.

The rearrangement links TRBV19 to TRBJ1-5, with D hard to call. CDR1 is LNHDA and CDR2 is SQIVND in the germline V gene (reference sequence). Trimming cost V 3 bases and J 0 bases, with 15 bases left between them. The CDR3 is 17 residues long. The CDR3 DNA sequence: TGTGCCAGTAGTATTTCAGCCACTATCAATAGCAATCAGCCCCAGCATTTT. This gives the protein CASSISATINSNQPQHF.

CDR3 loop: CASSQPFRGEQSNEKLFF. Written as DNA, the CDR3 is TGTGCCAGCAGTCAACCCTTCCGCGGGGAGCAATCTAATGAAAAACTGTTTTTT. The rearrangement uses TRBV6-2 or TRBV6-3 and TRBJ1-4; D gene uncertain. Trimming stripped 5 bases from V and 3 bases from J, with 22 bases between. Germline V gives CDR1 MNHEY, CDR2 SVGEGT. There are 18 residues in the CDR3.

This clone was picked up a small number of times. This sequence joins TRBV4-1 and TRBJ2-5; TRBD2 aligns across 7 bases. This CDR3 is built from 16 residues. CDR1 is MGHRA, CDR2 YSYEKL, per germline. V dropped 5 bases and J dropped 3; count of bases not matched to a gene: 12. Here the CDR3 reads CASSDQLARREETQYF. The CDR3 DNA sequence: TGCGCCAGCAGCGACCAACTAGCGCGGCGGGAAGAGACCCAGTACTTC.

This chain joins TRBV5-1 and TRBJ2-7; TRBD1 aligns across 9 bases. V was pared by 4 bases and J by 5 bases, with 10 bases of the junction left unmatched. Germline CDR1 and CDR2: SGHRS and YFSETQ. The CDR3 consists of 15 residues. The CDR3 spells CASSHTGGSYDEQYF. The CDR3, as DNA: TGCGCCAGCAGCCATACAGGGGGCAGCTACGACGAGCAGTACTTC.

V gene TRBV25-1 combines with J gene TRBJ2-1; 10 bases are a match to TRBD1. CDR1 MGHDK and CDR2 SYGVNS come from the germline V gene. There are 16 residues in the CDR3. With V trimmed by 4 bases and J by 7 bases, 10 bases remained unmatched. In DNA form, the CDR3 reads TGTGCCAGCAGTGCCATGGGACAGGGGACAACGAATGAGCAGTTCTTC. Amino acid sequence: CASSAMGQGTTNEQFF.

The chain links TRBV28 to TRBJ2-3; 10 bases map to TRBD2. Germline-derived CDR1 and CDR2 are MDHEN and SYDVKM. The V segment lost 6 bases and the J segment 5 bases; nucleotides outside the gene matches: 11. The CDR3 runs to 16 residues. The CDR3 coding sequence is TGTGCCAGCAGATCCCAGCGGGGGGGCGGAATAGATACGCAGTATTTT. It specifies CASRSQRGGGIDTQYF.

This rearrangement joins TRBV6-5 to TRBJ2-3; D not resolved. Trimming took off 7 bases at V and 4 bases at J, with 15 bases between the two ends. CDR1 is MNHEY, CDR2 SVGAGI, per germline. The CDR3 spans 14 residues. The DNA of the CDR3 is TGTGCCAGCACAGGCTGGCGAGCATCAGATACGCAGTATTTT. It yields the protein CASTGWRASDTQYF.

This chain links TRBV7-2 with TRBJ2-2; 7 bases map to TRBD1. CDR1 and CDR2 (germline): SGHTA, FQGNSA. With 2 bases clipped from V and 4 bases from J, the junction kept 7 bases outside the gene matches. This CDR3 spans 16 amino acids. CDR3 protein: CASSLWTGDGTGELFF. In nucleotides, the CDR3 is TGTGCCAGCAGCTTATGGACAGGAGACGGCACCGGGGAGCTGTTTTTT.

The CDR3 spells CASSQDPTTTGELFF. The CDR3 region has the DNA TGCGCCAGCAGCCAAGATCCCACAACCACCGGGGAGCTGTTTTTT. V usage is TRBV4-3 and J usage is TRBJ2-2, with D uncertain. V was trimmed by 0 bases and J by 4 bases, leaving 9 bases between them. This CDR3 has 15 amino acids. Per the germline V gene, CDR1 is LGHNA and CDR2 is YSLEER.

CDR3 bases: TGTGCCAGCAGCACCAACAGACCAGATACGCAGTATTTT. It is translated as CASSTNRPDTQYF. The rearrangement joins TRBV7-2 to TRBJ2-3, with unresolved D. The CDR3 consists of 13 residues. Germline CDR1 SGHTA, CDR2 FQGNSA. V was trimmed by 5 bases and J by 4 bases, leaving 10 bases between them.

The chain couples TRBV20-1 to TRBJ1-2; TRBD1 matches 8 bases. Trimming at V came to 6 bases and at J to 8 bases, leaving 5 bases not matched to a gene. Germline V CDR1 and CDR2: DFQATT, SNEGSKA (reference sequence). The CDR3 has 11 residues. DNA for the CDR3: TGCAGTGCGGGACAGGCTGGCGGCTACACCTTC. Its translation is CSAGQAGGYTF.

CDR3 bases: TGCAGCGCCCCGACTAGCGGGGCTACAGATACGCAGTATTTT. This sequence encodes CSAPTSGATDTQYF. The genes are TRBV29-1 and TRBJ2-3; TRBD2 aligns across 11 bases. The V gene end was trimmed by 7 bases and the J gene end by 3 bases; junction bases not matched to a gene: 6. The CDR3 runs 14 residues. Germline CDR1 and CDR2: SQVTM and ANQGSEA.

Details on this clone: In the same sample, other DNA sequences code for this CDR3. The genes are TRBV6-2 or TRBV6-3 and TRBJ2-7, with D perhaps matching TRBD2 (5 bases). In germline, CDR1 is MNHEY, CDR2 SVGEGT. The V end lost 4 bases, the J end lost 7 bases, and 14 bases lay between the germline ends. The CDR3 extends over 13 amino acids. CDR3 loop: CASSSFGLGEQYF. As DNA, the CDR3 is TGTGCCAGCAGTTCATTCGGACTCGGGGAGCAGTACTTC.

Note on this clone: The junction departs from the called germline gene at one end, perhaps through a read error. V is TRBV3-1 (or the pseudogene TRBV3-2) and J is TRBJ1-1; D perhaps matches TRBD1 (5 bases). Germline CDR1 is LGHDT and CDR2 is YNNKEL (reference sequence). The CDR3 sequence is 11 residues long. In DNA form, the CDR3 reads TGTGCCAGCAGCCAAGGTCGACAGACGAAGTTT. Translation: CASSQGRQTKF.

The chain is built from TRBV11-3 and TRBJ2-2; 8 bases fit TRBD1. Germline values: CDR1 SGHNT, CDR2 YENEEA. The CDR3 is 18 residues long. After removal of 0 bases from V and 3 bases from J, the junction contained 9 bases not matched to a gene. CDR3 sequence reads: CASSLDFTGTGDTGELFF. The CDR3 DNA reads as TGTGCCAGCAGCTTAGACTTTACCGGGACAGGCGACACCGGGGAGCTGTTTTTT. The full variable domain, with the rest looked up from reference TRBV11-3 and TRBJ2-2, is EAGVVQSPRYKIIEKKQPVAFWCNPISGHNTLYWYLQNLGQGPELLIRYENEEAVDDSQLPKDRFSAERLKGVDSTLKIQPAELGDSAVYLCASSLDFTGTGDTGELFFGEGSRLTVL.

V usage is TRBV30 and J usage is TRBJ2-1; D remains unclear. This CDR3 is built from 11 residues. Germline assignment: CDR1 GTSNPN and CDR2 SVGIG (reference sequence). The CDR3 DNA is TGTTCAGTTACCCTCTACAATGAGCAGTTCTTC. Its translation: CSVTLYNEQFF.

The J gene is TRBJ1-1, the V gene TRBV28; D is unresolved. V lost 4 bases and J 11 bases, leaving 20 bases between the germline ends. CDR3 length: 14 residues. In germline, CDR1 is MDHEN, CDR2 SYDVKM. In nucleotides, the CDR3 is TGTGCCAGCAGTTCAAGTTCGGCCCGGACTCGGGCTTTCTTT. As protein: CASSSSSARTRAFF. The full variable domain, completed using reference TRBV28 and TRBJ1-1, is DVKVTQSSRYLVKRTGEKVFLECVQDMDHENMFWYRQDPGLGLRLIYFSYDVKMKEKGDIPEGYSVSREKKERFSLILESASTNQTSMYLCASSSSSARTRAFFGQGTRLTVV.

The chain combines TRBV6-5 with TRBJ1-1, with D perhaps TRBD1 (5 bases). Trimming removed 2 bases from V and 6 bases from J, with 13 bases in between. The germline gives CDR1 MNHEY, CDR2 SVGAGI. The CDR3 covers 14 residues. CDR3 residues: CASSYGAGGAEAFF. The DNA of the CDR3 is TGTGCCAGCAGTTACGGGGCAGGAGGGGCTGAAGCTTTCTTT.

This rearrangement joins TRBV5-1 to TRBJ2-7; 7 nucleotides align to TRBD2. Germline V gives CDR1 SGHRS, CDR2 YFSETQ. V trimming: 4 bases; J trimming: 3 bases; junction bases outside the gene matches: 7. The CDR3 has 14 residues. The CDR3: CASSLWEGGYEQYF. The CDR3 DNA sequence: TGCGCCAGCAGCCTCTGGGAGGGCGGCTACGAGCAGTACTTC.

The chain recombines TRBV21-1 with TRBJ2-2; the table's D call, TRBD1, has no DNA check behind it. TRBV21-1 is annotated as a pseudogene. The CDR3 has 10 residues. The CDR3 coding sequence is TGTGCCAACACCTCCGGGGAGCTGTTTTTT. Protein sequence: CANTSGELFF.

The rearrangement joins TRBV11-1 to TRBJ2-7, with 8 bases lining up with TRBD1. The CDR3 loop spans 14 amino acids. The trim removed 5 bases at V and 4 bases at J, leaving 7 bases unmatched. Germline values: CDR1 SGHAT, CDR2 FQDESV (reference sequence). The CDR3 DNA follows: TGTGCCAGCAGCCTCGTTCAGGGGGCGTACGAGCAGTACTTC. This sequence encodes CASSLVQGAYEQYF.